This TCR beta chain was found in a study of cytomegalovirus exposure and HLA in healthy donors. Across the whole study: Earlier findings included about 120 million unique TCR beta sequences obtained from about 170 million T cells.

With respect to this clone: Antigen: not known.

The PCR was carried out with 60 Vbeta primers and 13 Jbeta primers. Sequenced by immunoSEQ multiplex PCR; TCRdb stores in-frame clones only, minus some. In the table there are about 150,000 clones, about 72% of which are singletons. The CDR3 spans 16 residues. The V end lost 0 bases, the J end lost 3 bases, and 12 bases lay between the germline ends. Germline CDR1 is SGHRS and CDR2 is YFSETQ. Study-level results: Among the CMV-associated chains, a few were confirmed in vitro as specific for CMV antigens.

The source of this sequence is a man in his fifties or sixties in good health and CMV-seronegative. Sequenced: PBMCs. The chain carries TRBV5-1 and TRBJ1-4; possible D gene TRBD1, 5 bases. In DNA form, the CDR3 reads TGCGCCAGCAGCTTGGAGGGAGGGGCAGCTAATGAAAAACTGTTTTTT. It translates to CASSLEGGAANEKLFF.